The sequence of this T cell receptor beta chain was determined in a study of tumor-infiltrating lymphocytes in localized non-small cell lung cancer. Study as a whole: Patients included smokers and never-smokers with various histologies, some sampled after neoadjuvant chemotherapy. Each patient gave resected tumor and non-adjacent uninvolved lung tissue.

Repertoires were generated with immunoSEQ multiplex PCR, while TCRdb's copy carries only in-frame clones and drops some. The sample has over 15,000 clones; under 75% are singletons. Notes on this clone: As yet, its antigen is unknown.

Trimming took 0 bases from V and 2 from J, leaving 5 bases between them. CDR1 SGHVS and CDR2 FQNEAQ come from the germline V gene. The CDR3 length is 15 residues. The study, taken as a whole, reports: Each assay used a separate piece of the same tissue.

This clonotype originated in a human donor with non-small cell lung cancer. This chain connects TRBV7-8 to TRBJ2-6; D is unclear. The sequencing sample was made of lung tumor tissue. CDR3 amino acids: CASSLAGPGANVLTF. The CDR3 bases are TGTGCCAGCAGCTTAGCAGGGCCTGGGGCCAACGTCCTGACTTTC.